This T cell receptor beta chain originates from a study of early T cells in non-severe SARS-CoV-2 infection. This clonotype came up a few times. Germline V lookup: CDR1 SGHTA, CDR2 FQGNSA. The ends lost 1 base at V and 1 base at J; junction bases unmatched: 11. The CDR3 totals 19 residues. TCRdb passed the 5' RACE reads through MiXCR, listing each CDR3 protein once. There are 90,000 to 120,000 distinct CDR3 sequences in the sample; 11% occur only once, and more than 6.5% lies in the top ten. V is TRBV7-2 and J is TRBJ1-5; 9 bases map to TRBD1. This receptor was obtained from an adult who was a healthcare worker with PCR-confirmed SARS-CoV-2 infection or an uninfected control (not recorded which). The sample consisted of whole blood. The DNA for the CDR3 is TGTGCCAGCAGCTTAGTCCCGGGACAGGGCCTGTGGAGCAATCAGCCCCAGCATTTT. Translation: CASSLVPGQGLWSNQPQHF. Together with reference TRBV7-2 and TRBJ1-5, the CDR3 gives the full variable domain: GAGVSQSPSNKVTEKGKDVELRCDPISGHTALYWYRQSLGQGLEFLIYFQGNSAPDKSGLPSDRFSAERTGGSVSTLTIQRTQQEDSAVYLCASSLVPGQGLWSNQPQHFGDGTRLSIL.